Below, 13 T cell receptor beta chains from the same sample are listed, as sequenced in a study of blood T cell repertoires in COVID-19. The protocol was immunoSEQ multiplex PCR, while the TCRdb copy is restricted to in-frame clones and leaves out a portion. The sample consists of 250,000 to 300,000 clones, 86% of them appearing once. The sample was peripheral blood. The source is a young man with active or convalescent COVID-19.

This clone was counted between two and nine times. The CDR3 loop is CASSEQGALGEQYF. CDR3 bases: TGTGCCAGCAGTGAGCAGGGGGCGCTGGGCGAGCAGTACTTC. The chain combines TRBV6-1 with TRBJ2-7; 8 nucleotides agree with TRBD1. CDR1 and CDR2 from the germline V gene are MNHNS and SASEGT. V lost 3 bases, J lost 6 bases, and 7 bases stayed unmatched. CDR3 length equals 14 residues.

The V gene is TRBV29-1, the J gene TRBJ1-6; 9 positions agree with TRBD1. Germline values: CDR1 SQVTM, CDR2 ANQGSEA. This CDR3 region has 14 residues. Losses at the gene ends were 6 bases for V and 4 bases for J; bases not matched to a gene: 4. The CDR3 region has the DNA TGCAGCGTCAGACAGGGGGTTTATAATTCACCCCTCCACTTT. Protein: CSVRQGVYNSPLHF.

The chain uses TRBV3-1 (or the pseudogene TRBV3-2) and TRBJ2-2; a weak D match, TRBD2 (5 bases). This CDR3 spans 12 amino acids. The V gene lost 6 bases and the J gene lost 5 bases, with 7 bases spanning the gap. From germline, CDR1 is LGHDT and CDR2 YNNKEL (reference sequence). DNA for the CDR3: TGTGCCAGCAGACTAGAGACCGGGGAGCTGTTTTTT. Residues: CASRLETGELFF.

The count of this clone is one. The rearrangement joins TRBV5-1 to TRBJ1-3, with TRBD1 matching 7 bases. Trimming cost V 4 bases and J 5 bases; bases outside gene matches: 6. CDR3 length: 14 residues. Germline values: CDR1 SGHRS, CDR2 YFSETQ. This CDR3 reads CASSPGQFRNTIYF. Here the CDR3 DNA reads TGCGCCAGCAGCCCGGGACAGTTTAGAAACACCATATATTTT.

The chain couples TRBV2 to TRBJ1-6; D call uncertain. Between the trimmed V and J ends, which lost 3 bases and 7 bases, there was a span of 10 bases. The length of the CDR3 is 14 residues. The germline gives CDR1 SNHLY, CDR2 FYNNEI. The CDR3 region has the DNA TGTGCCAGCAGTGAGGGTCTGGGCAATTCACCCCTCCACTTT. This sequence encodes CASSEGLGNSPLHF.

The chain couples TRBV7-9 to TRBJ2-2; 11 bases are shared with TRBD2. With 0 bases clipped from V and 6 bases from J, the junction kept 3 bases outside the gene matches. The germline V gene encodes CDR1 SEHNR and CDR2 FQNEAQ (reference sequence). The CDR3 totals 16 residues. CDR3 sequence: CASSLARLAGSGELFF. As DNA, the CDR3 is TGTGCCAGCAGCTTAGCAAGACTAGCGGGATCCGGGGAGCTGTTTTTT.

The gene calls are TRBV6-5 and TRBJ1-2; 10 bases agree with TRBD1. This CDR3 comprises 14 residues. CDR1 is MNHEY and CDR2 is SVGAGI in the germline V gene. V dropped 6 bases and J dropped 10; count of bases not matched to a gene: 11. The CDR3 sequence: CASRRGGTGDDYTF. As DNA, the CDR3 is TGTGCCAGCAGGAGGGGGGGGACAGGGGACGACTACACCTTC.

This clone has more than one count but fewer than ten. This chain links TRBV2 with TRBJ1-2; TRBD1 matches at 8 bases. Germline trimming cut 7 bases from V and 7 bases from J; bases unmatched to any gene: 11. Germline lookup yields CDR1 SNHLY and CDR2 FYNNEI. The CDR3 contains 14 residues. CDR3 bases: TGTGCCAGCACCCCCGGACAGGGAGCTTTTGGCTACACCTTC. Translating gives CASTPGQGAFGYTF. Full variable domain (remainder filled in from reference TRBV2 and TRBJ1-2): EPEVTQTPSHQVTQMGQEVILRCVPISNHLYFYWYRQILGQKVEFLVSFYNNEISEKSEIFDDQFSVERPDGSNFTLKIRSTKLEDSAMYFCASTPGQGAFGYTFGSGTRLTVV.

This chain links TRBV12-3 or TRBV12-4 with TRBJ2-3, with 7 bases aligning to TRBD1. The J segment lost 5 bases and the V segment lost 5 bases, leaving 4 bases of the junction unmatched. The CDR3 length is 13 residues. The CDR3 region is CASSEWTGDTQYF. Written as DNA, the CDR3 is TGTGCCAGCAGTGAGTGGACAGGAGATACGCAGTATTTT.

The V and J genes are TRBV7-3 and TRBJ2-1; unclear D gene. Germline CDR1 reads SGHTA; CDR2 reads FQGTGA. V lost 2 bases to trimming and J lost 0 bases, with 8 bases between them. The CDR3 totals 15 residues. CDR3 region: CASSLGSSSYNEQFF. As DNA, the CDR3 is TGTGCCAGCAGCTTAGGCTCTTCCTCCTACAATGAGCAGTTCTTC.

V usage is TRBV2 and J usage is TRBJ2-3; possibly TRBD1 for D (5 bases). The V and J ends lost 4 bases and 6 bases respectively, with 11 bases between them. The CDR3 extends over 13 amino acids. Germline loops: CDR1 SNHLY, CDR2 FYNNEI. The CDR3 protein is CASSAYPGDTQYF. The CDR3 bases are TGTGCCAGCAGTGCCTACCCAGGGGATACGCAGTATTTT. The whole variable domain, filled in from reference TRBV2 and TRBJ2-3, reads EPEVTQTPSHQVTQMGQEVILRCVPISNHLYFYWYRQILGQKVEFLVSFYNNEISEKSEIFDDQFSVERPDGSNFTLKIRSTKLEDSAMYFCASSAYPGDTQYFGPGTRLTVL.

V usage is TRBV6-5 and J usage is TRBJ1-1, with a tentative D call TRBD1 (5 bases). CDR1 is MNHEY and CDR2 is SVGAGI in the germline V gene. V was trimmed by 0 bases and J by 4 bases, leaving 12 bases between them. The CDR3 has 15 amino acids. The CDR3 is CASSYSKRGGTEAFF. The DNA of the CDR3 is TGTGCCAGCAGTTACTCGAAGAGGGGAGGCACTGAAGCTTTCTTT.

The CDR3 DNA follows: TGTGCCAGCAGTTCCCGAAATACCGCGTTTAATGAAAAACTGTTTTTT. It codes for CASSSRNTAFNEKLFF. This chain connects TRBV6-5 to TRBJ1-4; no clear D gene. The CDR3 covers 16 residues. Per the germline V gene, CDR1 is MNHEY and CDR2 is SVGAGI. The germline V and J ends were trimmed by 4 bases and 4 bases, with 16 bases remaining between them.